This TCR beta chain was observed in a study of CD8 T cells in ankylosing spondylitis. Study-level findings and limits: Some of the motif variants had earlier been found in reactive arthritis patients' fluid and blood. A TCR beta motif made of fewer than ten highly homologous variants seemed typical of ankylosing spondylitis blood.

TCRdb reprocessed the 5' RACE reads via MiXCR and lists one record per CDR3 protein. Of fewer than 750,000 distinct CDR3 sequences listed, roughly 19% are singletons. Concerning this clonotype itself: Its antigen remains unidentified.

CDR3 length: 16 residues. Germline lookup yields CDR1 MDHEN and CDR2 SYDVKM. Trimming at V came to 5 bases and at J to 2 bases, leaving 5 bases not matched to a gene. The TCR sequence derives from a male donor with ankylosing spondylitis. Sample: blood, either unsorted or a sorted T cell fraction (not recorded which). The chain carries TRBV28 and TRBJ1-6, with TRBD1 matching over 8 bases. The CDR3 DNA reads as TGTGCCAGCAGTCCCCAGGGGGCGACCTATAATTCACCCCTCCACTTT. Protein product: CASSPQGATYNSPLHF.